The present T cell receptor beta chain was sequenced within a study of neurological immune-mediated disorders. Time point in this sample: technical triplicate 1. This clonotype was counted ten times or more. TCRdb reprocessed the 5' RACE reads with MiXCR, giving one entry per CDR3 protein. The sample consists of 20,000 to 25,000 distinct CDR3 sequences, roughly 13% of them appearing once. Sequencing used CD4+ T cells from blood. The clonotype comes from a female donor with HTLV-1-associated myelopathy (HAM/TSP).

CDR3 nucleotides: TGTGCCAGCAGCTTAGGAAGGAACACCGGGGAGCTGTTTTTT. The encoded protein is CASSLGRNTGELFF. The rearrangement uses TRBV5-6 and TRBJ2-2; D remains ambiguous. CDR1 and CDR2 from the germline V gene are SGHDT and YYEEEE. There are 14 residues in the CDR3. Between the trimmed V and J ends, which lost 2 bases and 1 base, there was a span of 6 bases.